This T cell receptor (beta chain) was profiled in a study of early T cells in non-severe SARS-CoV-2 infection (dated by TCRdb to the early 2020s). With respect to the entire study: Because TCR sequencing relied on bulk RNA taken from unsorted whole blood, pairing of alpha and beta chains was not possible. Broad study findings and their caveats: VDJdb matching was skewed toward anti-spike CD8 responses and likely underestimated virus-specific expansions by missing private and CD4 specificities.

In its sample, this clonotype was seen many times. Its antigen is still unknown. No quality values exist for individual bases; no much larger clone is one base distant. The study was a case-control design nested within a healthcare worker cohort in London, UK, with weekly nasopharyngeal swab PCR tests and blood sampling. Healthcare workers were recruited between 23 and 31 March 2020, during the week of the UK lockdown, and were followed weekly for up to about 15 weeks. V is cut back by 7 bases and J by 0 bases, with 4 bases in the junction unmatched. The germline V gene encodes CDR1 MNHNY and CDR2 SVGAGI (reference sequence). Including the terminal cysteine and phenylalanine, the CDR3 comprises 14 residues. Kept here is only the CDR3 DNA, which spans 42 bases and is read in frame from base 1. The receptor library was made with 5' RACE. These reads were obtained on a NextSeq 500. The TCR library protocol attached unique molecular identifiers to individual cDNA molecules to correct for sequencing error and PCR bias. Both TCR alpha and beta chains were sequenced, and tight co-correlation was observed between alpha and beta sequence abundances in each sample. Concerning the study's data processing: Decombinator V4 was used to perform V gene, J gene and CDR3 annotation of TCR sequences. Expanded TCRs were defined as changing significantly between any two time points under a Poisson model with p below 0.0001. Abundances of TCRs were expressed as counts per million after normalisation to the total number of TCRs sequenced in each sample. TRAV1-2 paired with TRAJ12, TRAJ20 or TRAJ33 defined MAIT TCRs, while TRAV10 paired with TRAJ18 defined iNKT TCRs. A search of VDJdb, accessed on 1 November 2021, was run for TCRs annotated to CMV, EBV and SARS-CoV-2, with TCRs annotated for multiple antigens excluded. TCRdb trimmed public reads at Q25 via fastp, called clones via MiXCR and kept in-frame beta chains. Each CDR3 protein appears once, grouped with its most common genes and DNA. The V and J calls, along with clone size, are taken from TCRdb and not from the paper's own processing. This sample lists 69,000 or so distinct CDR3 sequences; approximately 4.6% were detected once. The ten biggest clones cover roughly 3.4% of the sample.

The receptor comes from an adult who was a healthcare worker with PCR-confirmed SARS-CoV-2 infection or an uninfected control (not recorded which). The donor label of this sample is uncertain. The chain joins TRBV6-6 to TRBJ1-2; 8 bases in the middle match TRBD1. The sample consisted of whole blood, taken at baseline. The nucleotides read TGTGCCAGCAACTCACAGGGGGCTAACTATGGCTACACCTTC. The resulting protein is CASNSQGANYGYTF.